Below, 23 T cell receptor beta chains from the same sample are listed, as sequenced in a study of blood T cells in healthy people across ages. Using a J-beta primer mix together with a sample-barcoded 5' primer, a second PCR was run for roughly 6 to 11 cycles. TCRdb called the 5' RACE reads again in MiXCR, with one record for every CDR3 protein. The table records some 890,000 distinct CDR3 sequences, 29% of them present only once. This same sample was also taken into another study, of T cells of mothers and their children.

Sequencing was carried out using blood. All receptors come from a middle-aged woman in good health.

This clonotype has only a few counts. The rearrangement joins TRBV20-1 to TRBJ1-1, with D perhaps TRBD1 (5 bases). This CDR3 contains 16 residues. Germline V gives CDR1 DFQATT, CDR2 SNEGSKA (reference sequence). Trimming took 6 bases from V and 1 from J, leaving 21 bases between them. CDR3 amino acids: CSAPGRRFSTNTEAFF. The CDR3 region has the DNA TGCAGTGCCCCAGGGAGGAGGTTTTCTACGAACACTGAAGCTTTCTTT.

This chain joins TRBV19 and TRBJ1-2; no clear D gene. This CDR3 contains 16 residues. The ends were cut back, 1 base at V and 7 bases at J, with 19 bases in the middle. Germline loops: CDR1 LNHDA, CDR2 SQIVND (reference sequence). CDR3 DNA: TGTGCCAGTAGTATAGTCGGCGGCAGAGGAAACCTTGGCTACACCTTC. Translating it yields CASSIVGGRGNLGYTF.

This clonotype was seen only a few times. A much larger clone differs by one base, so this may be a read error. The V gene is TRBV4-1, the J gene TRBJ2-5; D uncertain. V lost 0 bases and J 7 bases, leaving 12 bases between the germline ends. The CDR3 is 14 residues long. Germline values: CDR1 MGHRA, CDR2 YSYEKL. CDR3 amino acids: CASSQDRGGRTQYF. The CDR3 DNA reads TGCGCCAGCAGCCAAGATCGTGGTGGGCGGACCCAGTACTTC.

On this clonotype: Given a much more abundant clone one base away, this may be a read error. V and J are TRBV7-3 and TRBJ2-1; 7 bases match TRBD2. This CDR3 contains 14 residues. CDR1 SGHTA and CDR2 FQGTGA come from the germline V gene. With V trimmed by 6 bases and J by 2 bases, 4 bases remained unmatched. For the CDR3, the DNA is TGTGCCAGCAGGGCGGGGGACCCCTACAATGAGCAGTTCTTC. This encodes CASRAGDPYNEQFF.

This clonotype was counted a few times. The J gene is TRBJ2-6, the V gene TRBV2, with D possibly being TRBD2 (5 bases). The V gene's germline CDR1 is SNHLY and CDR2 FYNNEI. V was trimmed by 7 bases and J by 1 base, leaving 11 bases between them. The CDR3 totals 15 residues. CDR3 sequence (DNA): TGTGCCAGCAATCAGAGGAGGTCTGGGGCCAACGTCCTGACTTTC. It specifies CASNQRRSGANVLTF.

The table lists this clonotype with many counts. V gene TRBV9 combines with J gene TRBJ2-1, with TRBD2 matching 8 bases. V was pared by 3 bases and J by 0 bases, with 5 bases of the junction left unmatched. This CDR3 contains 16 residues. Germline-derived CDR1 and CDR2 are SGDLS and YYNGEE. This chain's CDR3 is CASSGVAGSSYNEQFF. The CDR3 region has the DNA TGTGCCAGCAGCGGCGTAGCGGGGAGCTCCTACAATGAGCAGTTCTTC.

This clonotype was detected once. The chain combines TRBV13 with TRBJ2-7, with D possibly being TRBD1 (5 bases). The end of the DNA is better explained by TRBJ2-5, so the J call may be wrong. Germline-derived CDR1 and CDR2 are PRHDT and FYEKMQ (reference sequence). The CDR3 runs to 15 residues. CDR3 loop: CASSLGQDIRETQYF. DNA for the CDR3: TGTGCCAGCAGCTTAGGACAGGACATTCGAGAGACCCAGTACTTC.

The chain has TRBV5-1 and TRBJ1-2, with D hard to call. The V gene's germline CDR1 is SGHRS and CDR2 YFSETQ. The CDR3 covers 13 residues. V was clipped by 7 bases and J by 5 bases, with 15 bases between them. The CDR3 reads CASPLETVYGYTF. The CDR3 nucleotides are TGCGCCAGCCCGCTAGAGACGGTTTATGGCTACACCTTC.

This clonotype was counted between two and nine times. The V and J genes are TRBV28 and TRBJ2-3; D is perhaps TRBD1 (6 bases). CDR3 size: 14 residues. Germline V gives CDR1 MDHEN, CDR2 SYDVKM. Trimming pared 8 bases from V and 3 bases from J, leaving 15 bases between. CDR3 amino acids: CASLTGFGTDTQYF. CDR3 in DNA: TGTGCCAGCCTCACAGGGTTCGGAACAGATACGCAGTATTTT.

Worth noting for this clonotype: Germline is not matched at one junction end, which may reflect a read error. The chain uses TRBV5-1 and TRBJ1-2; D possibly corresponds to TRBD1 (6 bases). CDR3 size: 13 residues. Per the germline V gene, CDR1 is SGHRS and CDR2 is YFSETQ. The CDR3 loop reads CASSRQAYYSYTF. The CDR3 DNA follows: TGCGCCAGCAGCCGACAGGCCTACTATAGCTACACCTTC.

The rearrangement links TRBV4-1 to TRBJ1-4, with TRBD1 identical over 9 bases. V gave up 4 bases and J gave up 7 bases; unmatched junction bases: 7. Per the germline V gene, CDR1 is MGHRA and CDR2 is YSYEKL. The CDR3 spans 15 residues. The CDR3: CASSLPGTGREKLFF. The CDR3 DNA is TGCGCCAGCAGCCTCCCCGGGACAGGGCGTGAAAAACTGTTTTTT.

This clonotype was observed once. The junction does not match germline at one end; this may be a read error. The chain carries TRBV11-2 and TRBJ1-1; D remains unclear. Germline CDR1 is SGHAT and CDR2 is FQNNGV. The CDR3 has 16 amino acids. DNA for the CDR3: TGTGCCAGCAACTTAGATGGATGGGGTCTAAACACTGAAGCTTTCTTT. Protein product: CASNLDGWGLNTEAFF.

This clonotype came up a few times. The V gene is TRBV5-5, the J gene TRBJ1-2, with D unclear. The V end lost 4 bases, the J end lost 7 bases, and 8 bases lay between the germline ends. The CDR3 has 11 amino acids. Germline CDR1 is SGHKS and CDR2 is YYEKEE (reference sequence). The CDR3 bases are TGTGCCAGCAGCCCGTCCCTTGGCTACACCTTC. It codes for CASSPSLGYTF.

V and J are TRBV9 and TRBJ2-7; D call uncertain. This CDR3 contains 14 residues. Germline V lookup: CDR1 SGDLS, CDR2 YYNGEE. The V end was cut by 0 bases, the J end by 2 bases, with 9 bases between. Here the CDR3 DNA reads TGTGCCAGCAGCGTAGGCTACGGCGCCTACGAGCAGTACTTC. As protein: CASSVGYGAYEQYF.

This clonotype was seen ten or more times. The chain links TRBV28 to TRBJ2-7, with 8 bases that match TRBD1. Losses at the gene ends were 6 bases for V and 2 bases for J; bases not matched to a gene: 9. This CDR3 spans 15 amino acids. Per germline, CDR1 MDHEN and CDR2 SYDVKM. The CDR3 region is CASRSRTGFPYEQYF. CDR3 coding DNA: TGTGCCAGCAGATCTCGGACAGGGTTCCCCTACGAGCAGTACTTC.

The V and J genes are TRBV3-1 and TRBJ2-4; TRBD2 agrees at 15 bases. The CDR3 spans 13 residues. Germline CDR1 reads LGHDT; CDR2 reads YNNKEL (reference sequence). The V gene end was trimmed by 5 bases and the J gene end by 15 bases; junction bases not matched to a gene: 5. The CDR3 DNA sequence: TGTGCCAGCAGCGGACTAGCGGGGGGGCAGTGGTACTTC. Translating gives CASSGLAGGQWYF.

The chain has TRBV4-1 and TRBJ1-1, with unresolved D. The germline V and J ends were trimmed by 1 base and 1 base, with 10 bases remaining between them. The CDR3 has 15 residues. Germline lookup yields CDR1 MGHRA and CDR2 YSYEKL. As DNA, the CDR3 is TGCGCCAGCAGCCAAGGTCGGGAGTGGAACACTGAAGCTTTCTTT. This codes for CASSQGREWNTEAFF.

The chain is built from TRBV20-1 and TRBJ2-1; D is possibly TRBD2 (7 bases). The CDR3 has 14 residues. V gave up 3 bases and J gave up 2 bases, with 11 bases separating them. Germline CDR1 is DFQATT and CDR2 is SNEGSKA (reference sequence). The CDR3 here is CSARRGGPYNEQFF. CDR3 DNA: TGCAGTGCTAGGAGGGGGGGACCCTACAATGAGCAGTTCTTC.

This rearrangement joins TRBV11-2 to TRBJ2-7; no clear D gene. The CDR3 extends over 15 amino acids. In germline, CDR1 is SGHAT, CDR2 FQNNGV. The V end was cut by 5 bases, the J end by 3 bases, with 17 bases between. The CDR3 coding sequence is TGTGCCAGCAGCCGCTCCGGCTCTGGAGTCTACGAGCAGTACTTC. Translated: CASSRSGSGVYEQYF.

The V gene is TRBV29-1, the J gene TRBJ2-1, with D unresolved. The J call could be wrong; TRBJ2-7 is a better fit for the DNA end. Germline V gene data show CDR1 as SQVTM and CDR2 as ANQGSEA. The CDR3 contains 12 residues. The CDR3, as DNA: TGCAGCGCCGGTAGCTCCTACAATGAGCAGTACTTC. Encoded protein: CSAGSSYNEQYF.

The V and J genes are TRBV5-1 and TRBJ2-3; 9 bases match TRBD1. Germline V lookup: CDR1 SGHRS, CDR2 YFSETQ. The CDR3 contains 14 residues. V shed 4 bases, J shed 7 bases, and the junction held 7 bases outside the gene matches. The CDR3 here is CASSPQGARNTQYF. In DNA form, the CDR3 reads TGCGCCAGCAGCCCACAGGGGGCGCGTAATACGCAGTATTTT.

This clonotype was counted ten times or more. The CDR3 reads CAIKFAMNTEAFF. The CDR3 coding sequence is TGTGCCATTAAGTTCGCCATGAACACTGAAGCTTTCTTT. The chain combines TRBV6-6 with TRBJ1-1; no clear D. The CDR3 is 13 amino acids. Germline V gene lookup returns CDR1 MNHNY and CDR2 SVGAGI (reference sequence). With 10 bases removed from V and 0 bases from J, the gap between germline ends came to 12 bases.

In its sample, this clonotype was seen a few times. The V call is TRBV20-1, the J call TRBJ1-4, with no clear D. Trimming removed 7 bases from V and 7 bases from J, with 16 bases in between. CDR3 length: 13 residues. In germline, CDR1 is DFQATT, CDR2 SNEGSKA (reference sequence). CDR3 sequence: CSVKNGPGEKLFF. The CDR3 DNA follows: TGCAGTGTCAAAAATGGTCCAGGTGAAAAACTGTTTTTT.